This entry lists 10 T cell receptor beta chains sequenced from one sample in a study of cytomegalovirus exposure and HLA in healthy donors. The PCR ran on 60 Vbeta and 13 Jbeta primers. Profiled with immunoSEQ multiplex PCR; TCRdb holds only in-frame clones, not every one. The profile covers approximately 150,000 clones, with 80% appearing a single time and around a tenth taken by the ten largest. Sequenced material: PBMCs. Receptors originate from a man aged 18 to 30 in good health and CMV-seropositive.

Comments on this clone: This same CDR3 is encoded by further DNA sequences in the sample. CDR3 sequence (DNA): TGTGCCAGCAGTTACTCTTCCATGAACACTGAAGCTTTCTTT. Amino acids: CASSYSSMNTEAFF. The chain employs TRBV6-5 and TRBJ1-1, with no clear D. CDR1 MNHEY and CDR2 SVGAGI come from the germline V gene. This CDR3 contains 14 residues. Trimming shortened V by 0 bases and J by 0 bases, and 5 bases separated the two germline ends.

J is TRBJ2-3 and V is TRBV5-1; 8 positions agree with TRBD2. Trimming removed 0 bases from V and 3 bases from J; junction bases left unmatched: 9. Germline V CDR1 and CDR2: SGHRS, YFSETQ. The CDR3 runs to 17 residues. For the CDR3, the DNA is TGCGCCAGCAGCTTGGTCGTCGGGAGGGGTCATACAGATACGCAGTATTTT. This sequence encodes CASSLVVGRGHTDTQYF.

This clone was picked up one time. The chain is built from TRBV7-8 and TRBJ2-7; TRBD2 aligns across 11 bases. Per germline, CDR1 SGHVS and CDR2 FQNEAQ. The CDR3 is 15 amino acids. Trimming at V came to 0 bases and at J to 4 bases, leaving 2 bases not matched to a gene. The CDR3, as DNA: TGTGCCAGCAGCTTAGCCGGGACTAGCGGATACGAGCAGTACTTC. As protein: CASSLAGTSGYEQYF. Together with reference TRBV7-8 and TRBJ2-7, the CDR3 gives the full variable domain: GAGVSQSPRYKVAKRGQDVALRCDPISGHVSLFWYQQALGQGPEFLTYFQNEAQLDKSGLPSDRFFAERPEGSVSTLKIQRTQQEDSAVYLCASSLAGTSGYEQYFGPGTRLTVT.

This chain uses TRBV13 with TRBJ1-1; 12 nucleotides line up with TRBD1. Germline CDR1 reads PRHDT; CDR2 reads FYEKMQ (reference sequence). The CDR3 spans 18 residues. The ends lost 1 base at V and 5 bases at J; junction bases unmatched: 11. The CDR3 DNA reads TGTGCCAGCAGCTTAGACCTAGGGACAGGGGGCGGATCGACTGAAGCTTTCTTT. Its translation: CASSLDLGTGGGSTEAFF.

This clone was detected only once. J is TRBJ2-1 and V is TRBV9, with 8 bases lining up with TRBD2. The CDR3 consists of 15 residues. Looked up from germline, CDR1 is SGDLS and CDR2 is YYNGEE. J was trimmed by 9 bases and V by 4 bases; bases with no gene match: 12. Written as DNA, the CDR3 is TGTGCCAGCAGCCCCGGGACTAGATTGATCGGTGAGCAGTTCTTC. It codes for CASSPGTRLIGEQFF. Full variable domain (rest looked up from reference TRBV9 and TRBJ2-1): DSGVTQTPKHLITATGQRVTLRCSPRSGDLSVYWYQQSLDQGLQFLIQYYNGEERAKGNILERFSAQQFPDLHSELNLSSLELGDSALYFCASSPGTRLIGEQFFGPGTRLTVL.

The V and J genes are TRBV4-2 and TRBJ2-3; 7 nucleotides line up with TRBD2. The CDR3 runs 16 residues. Germline-derived CDR1 and CDR2 are LGHNA and YNFKEQ. J lost 2 bases, V lost 4 bases, and 9 bases had no gene match. CDR3 sequence: CASSPHRDYPTDTQYF. CDR3 DNA: TGTGCCAGCAGCCCGCACCGGGACTACCCCACAGATACGCAGTATTTT.

In DNA form, the CDR3 reads TGTGCCAGCAGCCTGACATCGTTGGGCACAGATACGCAGTATTTT. Translation: CASSLTSLGTDTQYF. This rearrangement joins TRBV7-2 to TRBJ2-3; D unclear. CDR1 is SGHTA and CDR2 is FQGNSA in the germline V gene. The CDR3 consists of 15 residues. Trimming took off 5 bases at V and 1 base at J, with 13 bases between the two ends.

The gene calls are TRBV27 and TRBJ2-7, with 11 nucleotides matching TRBD2. Germline V gene sequence: CDR1 MNHEY, CDR2 SMNVEV (reference sequence). V dropped 6 bases and J dropped 12; count of bases not matched to a gene: 10. This CDR3 spans 13 amino acids. As DNA, the CDR3 is TGTGCCAGCAGCTCTTTACTAGCGGGAGCCCCGTACTTC. Amino acids: CASSSLLAGAPYF.

The chain carries TRBV11-2 and TRBJ2-7, with D possibly being TRBD2 (6 bases). Trimming left V 5 bases short and J 4 bases short, with 15 bases between. Germline V gives CDR1 SGHAT, CDR2 FQNNGV. The CDR3 extends over 14 amino acids. The DNA for the CDR3 is TGTGCCAGCAGCCCGGACTACCAATCTTACGAGCAGTACTTC. This sequence encodes CASSPDYQSYEQYF.

V gene TRBV27 combines with J gene TRBJ2-7; D unclear. The CDR3 extends over 13 amino acids. Germline values: CDR1 MNHEY, CDR2 SMNVEV (reference sequence). Trimming pared 6 bases from V and 0 bases from J, leaving 9 bases between. As DNA, the CDR3 is TGTGCCAGCAGGCCCTTCAGCTCCTACGAGCAGTACTTC. It specifies CASRPFSSYEQYF.